This TCR beta chain was retrieved from a study of T cell responses to AZD1222 COVID-19 vaccine. Study conclusions and caveats: Reportedly, close to half of spike-specific TCRs are directed against unmutated variant regions. Only six or seven AZD1222 recipients tested seropositive at baseline.

Method: immunoSEQ multiplex PCR; TCRdb's copy keeps in-frame clones and lacks some. The sample has around 75,000 clones; 85% are singletons. On this clone itself: The antigen remains unidentified.

Germline CDR1 and CDR2: SGHKS and YYEKEE (reference sequence). CDR3 length: 15 residues. The V gene lost 0 bases and the J gene lost 5 bases, with 14 bases spanning the gap. The clonotype originates from an adult in good health. The source was peripheral blood, collected on day 0 of AZD1222 vaccination. The gene calls are TRBV5-5 and TRBJ2-5, with a weak D call TRBD1 (6 bases). For the CDR3, the DNA is TGTGCCAGCAGCTTGGCCGCAGGGGCGGAGGAGACCCAGTACTTC. Its protein product is CASSLAAGAEETQYF.